A selection of T cell receptor beta chains follows, all from one sample in a study of blood T cell repertoires in COVID-19. Sequencing was performed with immunoSEQ multiplex PCR; in TCRdb, only in-frame clones are kept and a portion is missing. The data contain 65,000 to 85,000 clones, roughly 88% of them singletons. Sequenced input: peripheral blood. The source is a human donor in a cohort sampled during active COVID-19. Each CDR3 is given with its conserved first and last residue. The order of the fields is V gene, clone size, CDR3 length, J gene, D gene, CDR3 protein, CDR3 DNA. The D gene is left open where the match is weak. A clone size is listed for some rows: how often the clone was seen (once, few, many), or a class if it is expanded.

v_gene: TRBV6-5
abundance: .
len: 14
j_gene: TRBJ1-2
d_gene: .
CDR3aa: CASTTSGSLYGYTF
CDR3nt: TGTGCCAGCACTACATCAGGCTCTCTCTATGGCTACACCTTC

v_gene: TRBV19
abundance: .
len: 16
j_gene: TRBJ1-3
d_gene: .
CDR3aa: CASGGKLGVFGNTIYF
CDR3nt: TGTGCCAGTGGAGGGAAGCTGGGGGTATTTGGAAACACCATATATTTT

v_gene: TRBV9
abundance: .
len: 13
j_gene: TRBJ2-3
d_gene: TRBD2
CDR3aa: CASNKREVDTQYF
CDR3nt: TGTGCCAGCAATAAGCGGGAGGTAGATACGCAGTATTTT

v_gene: TRBV9
abundance: .
len: 15
j_gene: TRBJ2-2
d_gene: .
CDR3aa: CASSVFGTNTGELFF
CDR3nt: TGTGCCAGCAGCGTATTTGGGACTAACACCGGGGAGCTGTTTTTT

v_gene: TRBV5-4
abundance: .
len: 14
j_gene: TRBJ2-1
d_gene: .
CDR3aa: CASNPPQQHNEQFF
CDR3nt: TGTGCCAGCAACCCTCCCCAACAGCACAATGAGCAGTTCTTC

v_gene: TRBV29-1
abundance: .
len: 13
j_gene: TRBJ1-1
d_gene: TRBD1
CDR3aa: CSVNTGVRGEAFF
CDR3nt: TGCAGCGTTAATACAGGGGTAAGGGGCGAAGCTTTCTTT

v_gene: TRBV7-2
abundance: .
len: 12
j_gene: TRBJ2-3
d_gene: .
CDR3aa: CASRRDVDTQYF
CDR3nt: TGTGCCAGCAGGCGAGATGTCGATACGCAGTATTTT

v_gene: TRBV7-2
abundance: once
len: 14
j_gene: TRBJ1-4
d_gene: .
CDR3aa: CASSSAPREGKLFF
CDR3nt: TGTGCCAGCAGCTCAGCTCCCCGGGAGGGAAAACTGTTTTTT

v_gene: TRBV7-2
abundance: .
len: 14
j_gene: TRBJ2-3
d_gene: .
CDR3aa: CASSLTYLADTQYF
CDR3nt: TGTGCCAGCAGCCTCACCTATTTGGCAGATACGCAGTATTTT

v_gene: TRBV28
abundance: .
len: 16
j_gene: TRBJ2-4
d_gene: TRBD2
CDR3aa: CASGRLAGGRWNIQYF
CDR3nt: TGTGCCAGCGGACGACTAGCGGGAGGAAGATGGAACATTCAGTACTTC

v_gene: TRBV19
abundance: .
len: 13
j_gene: TRBJ2-7
d_gene: .
CDR3aa: CASRQGNSYEQYF
CDR3nt: TGTGCCAGTAGGCAGGGTAATTCCTACGAGCAGTACTTC

v_gene: TRBV4-1
abundance: .
len: 14
j_gene: TRBJ1-6
d_gene: .
CDR3aa: CASSPGTGNSPLHF
CDR3nt: TGCGCCAGCAGCCCCGGGACTGGGAATTCACCCCTCCACTTT

v_gene: TRBV18
abundance: .
len: 14
j_gene: TRBJ1-5
d_gene: .
CDR3aa: CASSPSSDNQPQHF
CDR3nt: TGTGCCAGCTCACCTAGCTCCGATAATCAGCCCCAGCATTTT

v_gene: TRBV4-1
abundance: .
len: 14
j_gene: TRBJ1-4
d_gene: .
CDR3aa: CASSQDNSNEKLFF
CDR3nt: TGCGCCAGCAGCCAAGATAACAGTAATGAAAAACTGTTTTTT

v_gene: TRBV4-1
abundance: .
len: 14
j_gene: TRBJ2-3
d_gene: TRBD2
CDR3aa: CASTGGRGRNTQYF
CDR3nt: TGCGCCAGCACCGGGGGGAGGGGTAGAAATACGCAGTATTTT

v_gene: TRBV4-1
abundance: .
len: 15
j_gene: TRBJ1-1
d_gene: TRBD1
CDR3aa: CASSQGKAGGAEAFF
CDR3nt: TGCGCCAGCAGCCAAGGGAAGGCAGGGGGCGCTGAAGCTTTCTTT

v_gene: TRBV27
abundance: .
len: 15
j_gene: TRBJ2-7
d_gene: .
CDR3aa: CASSLGGVGAYEQYF
CDR3nt: TGTGCCAGCAGTTTAGGGGGCGTGGGGGCCTACGAGCAGTACTTC

v_gene: TRBV7-3
abundance: .
len: 15
j_gene: TRBJ2-2
d_gene: TRBD1
CDR3aa: CASSLGTGRTGELFF
CDR3nt: TGTGCCAGCAGCTTAGGGACAGGGCGAACCGGGGAGCTGTTTTTT

v_gene: TRBV7-2
abundance: .
len: 15
j_gene: TRBJ2-7
d_gene: TRBD2
CDR3aa: CASSMTSGTTYEQYF
CDR3nt: TGTGCCAGCAGCATGACTAGCGGGACCACCTACGAGCAGTACTTC

v_gene: TRBV30
abundance: .
len: 14
j_gene: TRBJ1-4
d_gene: .
CDR3aa: CAWTRDATNEKLFF
CDR3nt: TGTGCCTGGACCCGAGATGCAACTAATGAAAAACTGTTTTTT

v_gene: TRBV9
abundance: once
len: 15
j_gene: TRBJ1-3
d_gene: TRBD1
CDR3aa: CASSVGRGSGNTIYF
CDR3nt: TGTGCCAGCAGCGTAGGCAGGGGGTCTGGAAACACCATATATTTT

v_gene: TRBV7-9
abundance: few
len: 15
j_gene: TRBJ2-3
d_gene: .
CDR3aa: CASSLGQAGTDTQYF
CDR3nt: TGTGCCAGCAGCTTAGGGCAAGCGGGCACAGATACGCAGTATTTT

v_gene: TRBV14
abundance: few
len: 15
j_gene: TRBJ2-7
d_gene: TRBD1
CDR3aa: CASSYAGTGRRQQYF
CDR3nt: TGTGCCAGCAGCTATGCCGGGACAGGGAGGAGGCAGCAGTACTTC

v_gene: TRBV3-1/TRBV3-2
abundance: once
len: 13
j_gene: TRBJ2-7
d_gene: TRBD2
CDR3aa: CASGGLAGTEQYF
CDR3nt: TGTGCCAGTGGGGGACTAGCGGGGACCGAGCAGTACTTC

v_gene: TRBV20-1
abundance: .
len: 12
j_gene: TRBJ1-2
d_gene: TRBD1
CDR3aa: CSASKGGSVYTF
CDR3nt: TGCAGTGCTAGTAAAGGGGGCTCGGTCTACACCTTC

v_gene: TRBV6-6
abundance: .
len: 11
j_gene: TRBJ2-5
d_gene: .
CDR3aa: CAVAQQETQYF
CDR3nt: TGTGCTGTAGCACAACAAGAGACCCAGTACTTC

v_gene: TRBV6-2/TRBV6-3
abundance: .
len: 16
j_gene: TRBJ2-7
d_gene: TRBD1
CDR3aa: CASRPPGTGGLNEQYF
CDR3nt: TGTGCCAGCAGGCCTCCCGGGACAGGGGGCTTGAACGAGCAGTACTTC

v_gene: TRBV7-9
abundance: .
len: 14
j_gene: TRBJ1-2
d_gene: .
CDR3aa: CASSLDADGYGYTF
CDR3nt: TGTGCCAGCAGCTTAGACGCAGATGGCTATGGCTACACCTTC

v_gene: TRBV4-3
abundance: .
len: 13
j_gene: TRBJ1-1
d_gene: TRBD1
CDR3aa: CASSQGTGTEAFF
CDR3nt: TGCGCCAGCAGCCAAGGGACAGGTACTGAAGCTTTCTTT

v_gene: TRBV28
abundance: .
len: 17
j_gene: TRBJ2-3
d_gene: TRBD2
CDR3aa: CASSARTLAGGPDTQYF
CDR3nt: TGTGCCAGCAGCGCCCGGACTCTAGCGGGAGGGCCGGATACGCAGTATTTT

v_gene: TRBV6-5
abundance: .
len: 13
j_gene: TRBJ1-5
d_gene: TRBD1
CDR3aa: CASSGTVNQPQHF
CDR3nt: TGTGCCAGCAGCGGGACAGTAAATCAGCCCCAGCATTTT